The 5 T cell receptor beta chains reported below all come from one sample, sequenced in a study of T-cell memory formation after mild COVID-19. TCRdb redid the calling of the 5' RACE reads with MiXCR, one entry per CDR3 protein. The table records 250,000 to 300,000 distinct CDR3 sequences, roughly 8% of them present only once. Material for sequencing was PBMCs or a T cell subset sorted from them (not recorded which). These receptors were collected from a man aged 18 to 29 who had mild COVID-19 (a few samples of this study predate the infection). Cell type and time point are not known.

V and J are TRBV28 and TRBJ1-1, with a possible D match to TRBD1 (6 bases). Germline V CDR1 and CDR2: MDHEN, SYDVKM. The length of the CDR3 is 15 residues. With 4 bases removed from V and 1 base from J, the gap between germline ends came to 13 bases. CDR3: CASSSRGGGNTEAFF. In nucleotides, the CDR3 is TGTGCCAGCAGTTCCCGAGGGGGTGGGAACACTGAAGCTTTCTTT.

The chain has TRBV20-1 and TRBJ2-3; D remains unclear. Trimming took 6 bases from V and 0 from J, leaving 7 bases between them. CDR3 length: 12 residues. The germline gives CDR1 DFQATT, CDR2 SNEGSKA (reference sequence). The CDR3 reads CSARPSTDTQYF. CDR3 in DNA: TGCAGTGCCCGTCCAAGCACAGATACGCAGTATTTT.

This clonotype was seen only a few times. The rearrangement uses TRBV5-1 and TRBJ2-3, with 8 nucleotides matching TRBD1. The CDR3 length is 15 residues. The V gene end was trimmed by 4 bases and the J gene end by 1 base; junction bases not matched to a gene: 5. Germline V gene lookup returns CDR1 SGHRS and CDR2 YFSETQ. The CDR3 loop is CASSIPTGGTDTQYF. CDR3 DNA sequence: TGCGCCAGCAGCATCCCGACAGGGGGCACAGATACGCAGTATTTT.

V is TRBV28 and J is TRBJ1-5, with D unclear. Germline-derived CDR1 and CDR2 are MDHEN and SYDVKM. The CDR3 length is 14 residues. Trimming cost V 5 bases and J 5 bases, with 13 bases left between them. DNA for the CDR3: TGTGCCAGCAGTCATAGTCAGACTTATCAGCCCCAGCATTTT. It yields the protein CASSHSQTYQPQHF.

The J gene is TRBJ1-4, the V gene TRBV12-5, with D possibly being TRBD1 (6 bases). Per the germline V gene, CDR1 is LGHNT and CDR2 is FRNRAP. CDR3 size: 16 residues. The V end was cut by 0 bases, the J end by 8 bases, with 16 bases between. The chain's CDR3 is CASGLVRPQGMEKLFF. The CDR3 nucleotides read TGTGCTAGTGGTTTGGTACGCCCCCAGGGGATGGAAAAACTGTTTTTT.